This T cell receptor beta chain was sequenced for a study of beta chain features in type 1 diabetes. The study reverse transcribed the entire isolated RNA, so it sequenced expressed TCRB transcripts. Clones were sequenced by immunoSEQ multiplex PCR, and TCRdb holds only the in-frame ones, with some missing. The sample gives nearly 350,000 clones, roughly 8% of which show up once; around 0.44% is in the top ten. Study-level points and caveats: Insertions were fewer and deletions more numerous at VDJ junctions in type 1 diabetes patients.

A few counts support this clone. Its antigen is as yet unknown. Germline V CDR1 and CDR2: SGHAT, FQDESV (reference sequence). V gave up 1 base and J gave up 1 base, with 15 bases separating them. The CDR3 extends over 17 amino acids. Specimen: central memory CD4+ T cells from blood. The TCR comes from a woman aged 18-29 years in good health. The chain is built from TRBV11-1 and TRBJ2-3; weak D call: TRBD2 (6 bases). The CDR3: CASSLDGTYGRTDTQYF. The DNA of the CDR3 is TGTGCCAGCAGCTTAGACGGGACTTACGGTCGCACAGATACGCAGTATTTT. Combining the CDR3 with reference TRBV11-1 and TRBJ2-3 gives the whole variable domain EAEVAQSPRYKITEKSQAVAFWCDPISGHATLYWYRQILGQGPELLVQFQDESVVDDSQLPKDRFSAERLKGVDSTLKIQPAELGDSAMYLCASSLDGTYGRTDTQYFGPGTRLTVL.